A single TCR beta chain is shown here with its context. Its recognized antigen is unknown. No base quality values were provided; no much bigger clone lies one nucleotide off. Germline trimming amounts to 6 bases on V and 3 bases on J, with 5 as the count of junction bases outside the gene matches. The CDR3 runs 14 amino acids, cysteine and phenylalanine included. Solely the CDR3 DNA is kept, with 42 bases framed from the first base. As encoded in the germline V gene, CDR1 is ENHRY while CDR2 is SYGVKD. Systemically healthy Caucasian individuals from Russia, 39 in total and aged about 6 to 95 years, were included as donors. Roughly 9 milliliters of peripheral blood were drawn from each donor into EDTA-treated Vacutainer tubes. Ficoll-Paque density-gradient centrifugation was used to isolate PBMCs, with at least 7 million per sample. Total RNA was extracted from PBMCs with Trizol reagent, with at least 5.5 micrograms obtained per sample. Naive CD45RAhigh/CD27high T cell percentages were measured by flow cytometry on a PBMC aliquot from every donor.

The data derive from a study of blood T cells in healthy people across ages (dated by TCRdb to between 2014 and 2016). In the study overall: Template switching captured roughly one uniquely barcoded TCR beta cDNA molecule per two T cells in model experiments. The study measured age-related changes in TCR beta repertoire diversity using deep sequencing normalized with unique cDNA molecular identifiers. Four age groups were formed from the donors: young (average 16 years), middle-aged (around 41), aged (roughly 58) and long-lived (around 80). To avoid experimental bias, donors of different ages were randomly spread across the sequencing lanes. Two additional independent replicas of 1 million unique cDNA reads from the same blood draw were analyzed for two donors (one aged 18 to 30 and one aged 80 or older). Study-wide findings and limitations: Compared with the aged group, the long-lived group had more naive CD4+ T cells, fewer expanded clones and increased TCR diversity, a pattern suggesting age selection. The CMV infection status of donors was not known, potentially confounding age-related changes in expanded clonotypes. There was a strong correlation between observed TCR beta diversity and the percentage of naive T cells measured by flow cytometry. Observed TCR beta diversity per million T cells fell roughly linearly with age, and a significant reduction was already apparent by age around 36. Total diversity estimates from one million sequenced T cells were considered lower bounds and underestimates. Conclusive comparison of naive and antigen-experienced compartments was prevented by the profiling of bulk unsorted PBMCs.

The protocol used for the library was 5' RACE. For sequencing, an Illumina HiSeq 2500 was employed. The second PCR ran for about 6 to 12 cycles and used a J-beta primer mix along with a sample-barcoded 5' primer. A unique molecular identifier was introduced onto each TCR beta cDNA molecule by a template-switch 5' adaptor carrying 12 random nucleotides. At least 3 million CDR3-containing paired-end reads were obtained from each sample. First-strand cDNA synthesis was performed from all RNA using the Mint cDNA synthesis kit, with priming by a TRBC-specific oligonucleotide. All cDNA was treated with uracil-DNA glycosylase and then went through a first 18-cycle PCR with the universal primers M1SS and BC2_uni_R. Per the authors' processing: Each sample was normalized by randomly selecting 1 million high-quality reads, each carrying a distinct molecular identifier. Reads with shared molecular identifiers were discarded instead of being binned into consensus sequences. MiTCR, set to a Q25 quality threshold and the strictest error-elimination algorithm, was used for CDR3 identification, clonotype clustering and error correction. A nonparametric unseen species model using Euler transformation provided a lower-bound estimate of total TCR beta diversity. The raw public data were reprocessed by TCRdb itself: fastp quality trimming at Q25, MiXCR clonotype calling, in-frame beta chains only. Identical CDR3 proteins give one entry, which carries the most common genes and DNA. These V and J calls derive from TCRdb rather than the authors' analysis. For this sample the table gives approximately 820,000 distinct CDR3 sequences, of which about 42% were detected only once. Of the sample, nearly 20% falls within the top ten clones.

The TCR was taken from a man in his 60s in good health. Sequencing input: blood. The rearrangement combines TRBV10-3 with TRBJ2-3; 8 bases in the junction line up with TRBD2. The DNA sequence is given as TGTGCCATCAGGAGCGGGGGTCGGACAGATACGCAGTATTTT. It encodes CAIRSGGRTDTQYF.